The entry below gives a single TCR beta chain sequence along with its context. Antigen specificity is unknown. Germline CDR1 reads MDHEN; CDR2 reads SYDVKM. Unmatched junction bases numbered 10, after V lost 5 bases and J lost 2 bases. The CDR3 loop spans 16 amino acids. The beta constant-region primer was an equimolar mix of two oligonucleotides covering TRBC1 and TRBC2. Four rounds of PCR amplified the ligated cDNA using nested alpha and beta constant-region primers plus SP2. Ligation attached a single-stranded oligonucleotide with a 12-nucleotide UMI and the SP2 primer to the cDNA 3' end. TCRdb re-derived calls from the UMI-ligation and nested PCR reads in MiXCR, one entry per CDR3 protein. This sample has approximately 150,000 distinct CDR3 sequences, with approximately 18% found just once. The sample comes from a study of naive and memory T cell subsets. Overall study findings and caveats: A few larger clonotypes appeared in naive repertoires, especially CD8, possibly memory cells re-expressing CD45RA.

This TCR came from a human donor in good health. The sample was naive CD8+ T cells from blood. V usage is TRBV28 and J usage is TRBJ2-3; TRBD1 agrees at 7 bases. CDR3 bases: TGTGCCAGCAGTAGACAGGGAGTAACCTTCACAGATACGCAGTATTTT. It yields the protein CASSRQGVTFTDTQYF.